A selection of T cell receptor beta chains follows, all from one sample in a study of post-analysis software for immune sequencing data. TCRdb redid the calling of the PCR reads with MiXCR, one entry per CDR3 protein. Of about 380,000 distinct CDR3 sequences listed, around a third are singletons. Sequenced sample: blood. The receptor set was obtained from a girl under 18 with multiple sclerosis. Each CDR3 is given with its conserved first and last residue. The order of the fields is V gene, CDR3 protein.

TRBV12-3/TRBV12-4 CASTLGAGGGETQYF
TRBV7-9 CASSLSLSRGQETQYF
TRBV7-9 CASSSTGEGQPQHF
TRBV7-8 CASSLLGGFYNEQFF
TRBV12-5 CASGLVHNQETQYF
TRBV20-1 CSASYREQGEKLFF
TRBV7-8 CASSLRGVETQYF
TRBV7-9 CASSLVDRDSLTYGYTF
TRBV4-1 CASSHRDGTVDGYTF
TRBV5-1 CASSLEQGSYEQYF
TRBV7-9 CASSLGTSGGDEQYF
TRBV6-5 CASSYGGPYTGELFF
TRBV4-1 CASSPDPGSRPYGYTF
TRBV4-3 CASSQDGAGPDGYTF
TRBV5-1 CASSQVQPSGANVLTF
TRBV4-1 CASSQEGTVYGYTF
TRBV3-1 CASSQGYGRYSNQPQHF
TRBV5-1 CASSLQTASETQYF
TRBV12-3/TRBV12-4 CASSSRAKNIQYF
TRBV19 CASSQLIGQVIHF
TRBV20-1 CSARGTLVTDTQYF
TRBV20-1 CSAIHSGALQETQYF
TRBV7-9 CASSGDRVEEQYF
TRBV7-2 CASSSRDRANEQYF
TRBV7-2 CASSLGAGGTYEQYF
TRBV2 CASNNGHQWRVTEAFF
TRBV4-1 CASSQVQGREQFF
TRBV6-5 CASRAAGFDYEQYF
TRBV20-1 CSAELAALYNEQFF
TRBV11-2 CASSPWDGYNEQFF
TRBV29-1 CSVEKPLNTEAFF